These 25 T cell receptor beta chains were all obtained from the same sample, sequenced in a study of cytomegalovirus exposure and HLA in healthy donors. The study ran its PCR with 60 Vbeta and 13 Jbeta primers. Clones were sequenced by immunoSEQ multiplex PCR, and TCRdb holds only the in-frame ones, with some missing. The sample consists of about 80,000 clones, around 80% of them appearing once. The sample consisted of PBMCs. These receptors all stem from a human donor in good health.

This chain uses TRBV9 with TRBJ1-6; D call uncertain. This CDR3 region has 16 residues. V shed 0 bases and J shed 0 bases, with 7 bases lying between them. Germline V lookup: CDR1 SGDLS, CDR2 YYNGEE. In DNA, the CDR3 is TGTGCCAGCAGCGTAGCTGCTAGCTCCTATAATTCACCCCTCCACTTT. Translation gives CASSVAASSYNSPLHF.

J is TRBJ1-3 and V is TRBV18; TRBD1 matches at 9 bases. With 5 bases clipped from V and 0 bases from J, the junction kept 5 bases outside the gene matches. Germline CDR1 is KGHSH and CDR2 is LQKENI. The CDR3 has 16 amino acids. The CDR3 spells CASSRDRGSSGNTIYF. The CDR3 DNA sequence: TGTGCCAGCTCAAGAGACAGGGGGTCCTCTGGAAACACCATATATTTT.

The chain recombines TRBV5-4 with TRBJ1-2; no firm D call. The germline gives CDR1 SGHNT, CDR2 YYREEE (reference sequence). Trimming removed 0 bases from V and 2 bases from J, with 5 bases in between. The CDR3 loop spans 13 amino acids. The CDR3 here is CASSLDQNYGYTF. Here the CDR3 DNA reads TGTGCCAGCAGCTTGGACCAGAACTATGGCTACACCTTC.

V usage is TRBV7-9 and J usage is TRBJ2-7; TRBD2 agrees at 8 bases. The CDR3 is 16 amino acids. After removal of 5 bases from V and 5 bases from J, the junction contained 14 bases not matched to a gene. Germline V gene sequence: CDR1 SEHNR, CDR2 FQNEAQ (reference sequence). The CDR3 DNA follows: TGTGCCAGCAGCCTCTCGGGCGGGGGGAGATCGCACGAGCAGTACTTC. Amino acid sequence: CASSLSGGGRSHEQYF.

V is TRBV7-9 and J is TRBJ2-3, with D tentatively TRBD2 (6 bases). Between the trimmed V and J ends, which lost 0 bases and 0 bases, there was a span of 7 bases. This CDR3 contains 15 residues. Germline CDR1 and CDR2: SEHNR and FQNEAQ (reference sequence). The CDR3 bases are TGTGCCAGCAGCTTAGCGCGGGGTAGCACAGATACGCAGTATTTT. It translates to CASSLARGSTDTQYF.

This clone was seen a handful of times. The chain has TRBV6-1 and TRBJ1-6; D may be TRBD1 (6 bases). Germline values: CDR1 MNHNS, CDR2 SASEGT. This CDR3 comprises 12 residues. V lost 5 bases, J lost 14 bases, and 13 bases lay in between. The CDR3 nucleotides are TGTGCCAGCAGTCAACAGGGTAGGGCCCTCCACTTT. Amino acid sequence: CASSQQGRALHF.

The chain has TRBV18 and TRBJ2-7; TRBD1 aligns across 9 bases. This CDR3 has 17 residues. Unmatched junction bases numbered 16, after V lost 3 bases and J lost 7 bases. CDR1 and CDR2 (germline): KGHSH, LQKENI. This CDR3 is CASSPSRDRVNGWEQYF. DNA for the CDR3: TGTGCCAGCTCACCGTCCCGGGACAGGGTTAACGGGTGGGAGCAGTACTTC.

This chain joins TRBV5-8 and TRBJ1-1; D is uncertain. Germline V gene lookup returns CDR1 SGHTS and CDR2 YDEGEE. The CDR3 consists of 14 residues. V was shortened by 5 bases and J by 6 bases, with 17 bases between the two germline ends. The CDR3 sequence is CASSPPPPRAEAFF. DNA for the CDR3: TGTGCCAGCAGTCCCCCCCCTCCCCGGGCTGAAGCTTTCTTT.

As to this clone: Its ends do not fully match the called genes, so a read error is possible. The V gene is TRBV4-1, the J gene TRBJ1-5, with D possibly TRBD1 on 5 matching bases. The CDR3 contains 16 residues. CDR1 and CDR2 from the germline V gene are MGHRA and YSYEKL. This CDR3 is CASSQGGDSDGQPQNF. The CDR3 DNA is TGCGCCAGCAGCCAAGGGGGTGACAGCGACGGCCAGCCCCAGAATTTT.

This clone was counted between two and nine times. The rearrangement joins TRBV27 to TRBJ2-2; D might be TRBD2 (6 bases). V was trimmed by 3 bases and J by 5 bases, leaving 10 bases between them. The germline gives CDR1 MNHEY, CDR2 SMNVEV (reference sequence). This CDR3 has 14 residues. CDR3 nucleotides: TGTGCCAGCAGTTTTGTAGGAGGGACCGGGGAGCTGTTTTTT. Its translation: CASSFVGGTGELFF.

This chain links TRBV7-2 with TRBJ2-3; possibly TRBD1 for D (6 bases). V lost 2 bases to trimming and J lost 5 bases, with 8 bases between them. Germline-derived CDR1 and CDR2 are SGHTA and FQGNSA. This CDR3 is 13 amino acids long. This CDR3 is CASSLSRGDTQYF. CDR3 coding DNA: TGTGCCAGCAGCTTATCCAGGGGAGATACGCAGTATTTT.

V is TRBV6-1 and J is TRBJ2-2, with 8 bases aligning to TRBD1. The CDR3 runs to 15 residues. V shed 6 bases, J shed 3 bases, and the junction held 6 bases outside the gene matches. The germline V gene encodes CDR1 MNHNS and CDR2 SASEGT. CDR3 DNA sequence: TGTGCCAGCAGCGACAGGGGAACCTACACCGGGGAGCTGTTTTTT. Translated: CASSDRGTYTGELFF.

Comments on this clone: Germline is not matched at one junction end, which may reflect a read error. V gene TRBV7-9 combines with J gene TRBJ2-7; 9 nucleotides align to TRBD2. CDR3 length: 16 amino acids. CDR1 is SEHNR and CDR2 is FQNEAQ in the germline V gene (reference sequence). The CDR3 spells CSSRGESGGNSNEQYF. In DNA, the CDR3 is TGTTCCAGCAGAGGGGAAAGCGGGGGGAATTCGAACGAGCAGTACTTC.

V and J are TRBV28 and TRBJ1-1; D perhaps matches TRBD1 (5 bases). Germline V CDR1 and CDR2: MDHEN, SYDVKM. V was trimmed by 1 base and J by 5 bases, leaving 11 bases between them. The CDR3 has 14 residues. CDR3 in amino acids: CASSLSGEGTEAFF. The CDR3 DNA follows: TGTGCCAGCAGTTTATCGGGGGAGGGGACTGAAGCTTTCTTT. The full variable domain, in which reference TRBV28 and TRBJ1-1 provide the parts outside the CDR3, is DVKVTQSSRYLVKRTGEKVFLECVQDMDHENMFWYRQDPGLGLRLIYFSYDVKMKEKGDIPEGYSVSREKKERFSLILESASTNQTSMYLCASSLSGEGTEAFFGQGTRLTVV.

This chain uses TRBV6-6 with TRBJ1-4; 7 bases map to TRBD1. Germline V gene lookup returns CDR1 MNHNY and CDR2 SVGAGI (reference sequence). Trimming at V came to 6 bases and at J to 5 bases, leaving 6 bases not matched to a gene. The CDR3 spans 14 residues. The CDR3 is CASREQGTNEKLFF. DNA for the CDR3: TGTGCCAGCAGAGAACAGGGGACGAATGAAAAACTGTTTTTT.

This chain links TRBV7-6 with TRBJ2-5, with 15 bases lining up with TRBD2. The germline V gene has CDR1 SGHVS and CDR2 FNYEAQ. The CDR3 extends over 16 amino acids. Trimming cost V 4 bases and J 5 bases; bases outside gene matches: 5. CDR3 in DNA: TGTGCCAGCAGCTGGACTAGCGGGGGGGCCGAGGAGACCCAGTACTTC. As protein: CASSWTSGGAEETQYF.

This sequence joins TRBV5-1 and TRBJ1-2; 7 bases align to TRBD1. The CDR3 is made up of 13 amino acids. V dropped 2 bases and J dropped 8; count of bases not matched to a gene: 6. From germline, CDR1 is SGHRS and CDR2 YFSETQ. The CDR3 sequence: CASSFGTAEGYTF. CDR3 sequence (DNA): TGCGCCAGCAGCTTTGGGACAGCTGAGGGCTACACCTTC.

This clone has a handful of counts. The V call is TRBV19, the J call TRBJ2-1, with 10 positions matching TRBD2. The CDR3 spans 16 residues. J gave up 3 bases and V 5 bases, and 7 bases lay outside the gene matches. CDR1 and CDR2 (germline): LNHDA, SQIVND (reference sequence). CDR3 sequence: CASSPRLAGDYNEQFF. CDR3 in DNA: TGTGCCAGTAGTCCCCGGCTAGCGGGGGACTACAATGAGCAGTTCTTC.

The chain uses TRBV19 and TRBJ2-3, with a tentative D call TRBD2 (5 bases). Germline assignment: CDR1 LNHDA and CDR2 SQIVND (reference sequence). There are 15 residues in the CDR3. The V end was cut by 6 bases, the J end by 1 base, with 14 bases between. In nucleotides, the CDR3 is TGTGCCAGTAGCGACCCCCGGGGAGGCACAGATACGCAGTATTTT. Its translation is CASSDPRGGTDTQYF.

This sequence joins TRBV6-4 and TRBJ2-3; TRBD1 agrees at 8 bases. The CDR3 is 14 amino acids. After removal of 0 bases from V and 4 bases from J, the junction contained 0 bases not matched to a gene. Germline V gene lookup returns CDR1 MRHNA and CDR2 SNTAGT. The CDR3 coding sequence is TGTGCCAGCAGTGACTCGACAGGGGCAGATACGCAGTATTTT. Protein sequence: CASSDSTGADTQYF.

The chain carries TRBV6-5 and TRBJ2-3; D possibly corresponds to TRBD2 (6 bases). Germline CDR1 and CDR2: MNHEY and SVGAGI. The CDR3 is made up of 14 amino acids. V lost 0 bases and J 3 bases, leaving 7 bases between the germline ends. The CDR3 DNA sequence: TGTGCCAGCAGTTACTCTAGCGGAACAGATACGCAGTATTTT. This translates into CASSYSSGTDTQYF.

The CDR3: CATTPSTGYDQPQHF. Written as DNA, the CDR3 is TGTGCCACTACACCTAGTACAGGGTACGATCAGCCCCAGCATTTT. The chain has TRBV19 and TRBJ1-5; TRBD1 might be the D (6 bases). With 10 bases removed from V and 5 bases from J, the gap between germline ends came to 21 bases. Germline values: CDR1 LNHDA, CDR2 SQIVND (reference sequence). The CDR3 sequence is 15 residues long.

The chain combines TRBV4-3 with TRBJ2-7, with D possibly being TRBD2 (5 bases). V was trimmed by 4 bases and J by 3 bases, leaving 16 bases between them. Germline CDR1 LGHNA, CDR2 YSLEER. The CDR3 length is 15 residues. The CDR3 bases are TGCGCCAGCAGCCCTCGTGAGGGCGGAGACTACGAGCAGTACTTC. Its translation is CASSPREGGDYEQYF.

DNA for the CDR3: TGCGCCAGCAGCTTGCGCAGGTCGAACACTGAAGCTTTCTTT. It encodes CASSLRRSNTEAFF. The genes are TRBV5-1 and TRBJ1-1; D call uncertain. Trimming shortened V by 1 base and J by 1 base, and 8 bases separated the two germline ends. Germline CDR1 is SGHRS and CDR2 is YFSETQ. CDR3 size: 14 residues.

The chain has TRBV27 and TRBJ1-6, with 7 bases that match TRBD1. The CDR3 contains 14 residues. The germline CDR1 and CDR2 sequences are MNHEY and SMNVEV (reference sequence). Trimming took 6 bases from V and 4 from J; bases not matched to a gene: 3. CDR3 bases: TGTGCCAGCAGGCGACAGGGATATAATTCACCCCTCCACTTT. Its protein is CASRRQGYNSPLHF.